This record covers a single T cell receptor beta chain. Its specificity is not known. These data originate in a study of early T cells in non-severe SARS-CoV-2 infection. Study overall: It was bulk RNA from unsorted whole blood that was sequenced, and the chains were unpaired.

General observations from the study: A preference for anti-spike CD8 responses marked VDJdb matching, which missed private and CD4 specificities.

The TCR library protocol was used to attach unique molecular identifiers. These identifiers were attached to individual cDNA molecules. TCRdb called the 5' RACE reads again in MiXCR, with one record for every CDR3 protein. Of roughly 60,000 distinct CDR3 sequences in the sample, around 11% are singletons; the top ten hold roughly 3%. In germline, CDR1 is SGHTA, CDR2 FQGNSA. Trimming cost V 8 bases and J 5 bases, with 14 bases left between them. This CDR3 region has 13 residues. Sequencing was performed on whole blood, taken at baseline. The TCR was taken from an adult who was a healthcare worker with PCR-confirmed SARS-CoV-2 infection or an uninfected control (not recorded which). V and J are TRBV7-2 and TRBJ2-3; D call uncertain. The CDR3 DNA follows: TGTGCCAGCGGGCCCAGCCCGGGAGATACGCAGTATTTT. Residues: CASGPSPGDTQYF.